The TCR beta chain under discussion was sequenced for a study of T cells in localized non-small cell lung cancer. Study-wide findings and caveats: Longer overall survival was seen with higher T cell density measured in blood. Detection in adjacent lung was observed for a median around 55 of the top 100 tumor clones.

Notes on this clone: Its matching antigen is unknown.

Clones were read by immunoSEQ multiplex PCR, and TCRdb kept only the in-frame ones, dropping some. The sample yields 50,000 to 65,000 clones, 80% seen once. Trimming removed 2 bases from V and 0 bases from J, with 9 bases in between. CDR1 and CDR2 from the germline V gene are SGHDT and YYEEEE. The CDR3 sequence is 16 residues long. The specimen was PBMCs, collected before any cancer treatment. The receptor's source is a woman aged 40 to 75 with stage II lung adenocarcinoma. This chain links TRBV5-6 with TRBJ2-6; D is undetermined. CDR3 nucleotide sequence: TGTGCCAGCAGCTTTACGACTCACTCTGGGGCCAACGTCCTGACTTTC. It yields the protein CASSFTTHSGANVLTF.